These 23 T cell receptor beta chains share one sample of origin, sequenced in a study of patients and donors after allogeneic stem cell transplantation. MiXCR, run by TCRdb on the RT-PCR reads, gives a single entry per CDR3 protein. The sample carries under 170,000 distinct CDR3 sequences, about two fifths recorded once. What was sequenced was blood, either unsorted or a sorted T cell fraction (not recorded which). Receptors originate from a human donor who was either an allogeneic HSCT recipient or a stem cell or donor lymphocyte infusion donor (not recorded which). It is not recorded whose cells these are; they may come from a transplant donor.

This clonotype was seen more than once but under ten times. The J gene is TRBJ1-5, the V gene TRBV12-3 or TRBV12-4; possible D gene TRBD1, 6 bases. This CDR3 is 12 amino acids long. V dropped 7 bases and J dropped 7 bases, with 11 bases sitting between them. CDR3 sequence reads: CASTGDAQPQHF. CDR3 nucleotides: TGTGCCAGCACAGGGGATGCCCAGCCCCAGCATTTT.

V gene TRBV24-1 combines with J gene TRBJ2-5, with 7 nucleotides matching TRBD1. The CDR3 contains 17 residues. Looked up from germline, CDR1 is KGHDR and CDR2 is SFDVKD. V dropped 1 base and J dropped 1; count of bases not matched to a gene: 8. The CDR3 DNA reads as TGTGCCACCAGTGATTTTCGCCCAGGGGGTTTCCAAGAGACCCAGTACTTC. Translation: CATSDFRPGGFQETQYF.

The V and J genes are TRBV20-1 and TRBJ2-7, with unresolved D. The CDR3 has 14 residues. Per germline, CDR1 DFQATT and CDR2 SNEGSKA (reference sequence). The V and J ends lost 0 bases and 3 bases respectively, with 12 bases between them. CDR3 in DNA: TGCAGTGCTAGAGATCTAGGGTTGCGCTACGAGCAGTACTTC. Translating it yields CSARDLGLRYEQYF.

The chain combines TRBV5-1 with TRBJ1-1; no clear D gene. The V and J ends lost 0 bases and 0 bases respectively, with 9 bases between them. Germline CDR1 is SGHRS and CDR2 is YFSETQ. This CDR3 comprises 15 residues. The CDR3 nucleotides are TGCGCCAGCAGCTTGGAAGGATTCCTGAACACTGAAGCTTTCTTT. Its protein product is CASSLEGFLNTEAFF.

This clonotype was detected a few times. This chain connects TRBV7-2 to TRBJ1-5; possible D gene TRBD1, 6 bases. V shed 1 base and J shed 5 bases, with 12 bases lying between them. This CDR3 is built from 15 residues. Germline values: CDR1 SGHTA, CDR2 FQGNSA. In DNA, the CDR3 is TGTGCCAGCAGCTTAGTAGGGGGTGGGGATCAGCCCCAGCATTTT. Translating gives CASSLVGGGDQPQHF.

J is TRBJ1-2 and V is TRBV25-1; D perhaps matches TRBD1 (6 bases). The CDR3 length is 13 residues. Germline values: CDR1 MGHDK, CDR2 SYGVNS. V lost 10 bases to trimming and J lost 5 bases, with 17 bases between them. Here the CDR3 DNA reads TGTGCCACCATGGGACACCTGGGGTATGGCTACACCTTC. It encodes CATMGHLGYGYTF.

The chain recombines TRBV7-6 with TRBJ1-5; 9 nucleotides align to TRBD1. V lost 5 bases, J lost 7 bases, and 6 bases stayed unmatched. CDR1 is SGHVS, CDR2 FNYEAQ, per germline. The CDR3 extends over 14 amino acids. This CDR3 is CASSVDRGKQPQHF. DNA of the CDR3: TGTGCCAGCAGCGTCGACAGGGGGAAACAGCCCCAGCATTTT.

This sequence joins TRBV28 and TRBJ2-1; possibly TRBD1 or TRBD2 for D (6 bases each). This CDR3 is 14 amino acids long. Trimming left V 2 bases short and J 4 bases short, with 9 bases between. Germline lookup yields CDR1 MDHEN and CDR2 SYDVKM. This CDR3 is CASSLRGVYNEQFF. CDR3 DNA: TGTGCCAGCAGTTTAAGGGGGGTATACAATGAGCAGTTCTTC.

V is TRBV20-1 and J is TRBJ2-1; no clear D. This CDR3 has 13 amino acids. The ends were cut back, 5 bases at V and 9 bases at J, with 17 bases in the middle. CDR1 and CDR2 (germline): DFQATT, SNEGSKA (reference sequence). The CDR3 bases are TGCAGTGCTTCTACCTCCCCTTTCGCTGAGCAGTTCTTC. This encodes CSASTSPFAEQFF.

This clonotype appeared a single time. This rearrangement joins TRBV29-1 to TRBJ1-1, with D perhaps TRBD1 (5 bases). V gave up 1 base and J gave up 2 bases, with 11 bases separating them. This CDR3 is built from 14 residues. CDR1 SQVTM and CDR2 ANQGSEA come from the germline V gene. This CDR3 reads CSVEVAGFNTEAFF. The CDR3, as DNA: TGCAGCGTTGAAGTAGCAGGGTTCAACACTGAAGCTTTCTTT.

This chain joins TRBV6-6 and TRBJ1-1; 7 bases agree with TRBD1. This CDR3 contains 12 residues. Germline lookup yields CDR1 MNHNY and CDR2 SVGAGI (reference sequence). J was trimmed by 10 bases and V by 4 bases; bases with no gene match: 6. The CDR3 bases are TGTGCCAGCAGTTCACGTGGGACAGTAGCTTTCTTT. This translates into CASSSRGTVAFF.

This chain connects TRBV12-3 or TRBV12-4 to TRBJ2-5, with D perhaps matching TRBD2 (5 bases). With 2 bases removed from V and 0 bases from J, the gap between germline ends came to 7 bases. The CDR3 consists of 14 residues. CDR3 sequence (DNA): TGTGCCAGCAGTTTATCGGGAAACCAAGAGACCCAGTACTTC. Its protein is CASSLSGNQETQYF.

This clonotype came up a few times. The chain uses TRBV2 and TRBJ1-6; 8 bases are a match to TRBD1. CDR3 length: 14 residues. J gave up 8 bases and V 6 bases, and 6 bases lay outside the gene matches. Germline V gene data show CDR1 as SNHLY and CDR2 as FYNNEI. Here the CDR3 reads CASSGDRGDSPLHF. CDR3 nucleotides: TGTGCCAGCAGCGGCGACAGGGGCGATTCACCCCTCCACTTT.

This clonotype has just one count. J is TRBJ2-3 and V is TRBV12-3 or TRBV12-4; TRBD2 agrees at 9 bases. The CDR3 has 16 residues. With V trimmed by 4 bases and J by 6 bases, 11 bases remained unmatched. CDR3 nucleotides: TGTGCCAGCAGTTCGGCGACTAGCGGCAACAGGGATACGCAGTATTTT. Amino acid sequence: CASSSATSGNRDTQYF.

This CDR3 is CASSPRQGIVCEQYV. CDR3 nucleotide sequence: TGTGCCAGCAGTCCTCGACAGGGTATTGTCTGCGAGCAGTACGTC. The genes are TRBV12-3 or TRBV12-4 and TRBJ2-7, with 7 bases aligning to TRBD1. The junction had 13 bases not matched to a gene; V was cut back by 5 bases and J by 6 bases. This CDR3 contains 15 residues.

This clonotype was picked up a small number of times. This rearrangement joins TRBV4-2 to TRBJ2-3, with D tentatively TRBD2 (6 bases). CDR1 and CDR2 (germline): LGHNA, YNFKEQ. Trimming took off 5 bases at V and 5 bases at J, with 23 bases between the two ends. CDR3 size: 17 residues. The chain's CDR3 is CASSSDLGLASGDTQYF. Written as DNA, the CDR3 is TGTGCCAGCAGCTCGGACCTGGGACTTGCGTCGGGAGATACGCAGTATTTT.

The chain uses TRBV3-1 and TRBJ2-1; no reliable D call. CDR3 length equals 15 residues. CDR1 is LGHDT and CDR2 is YNNKEL in the germline V gene (reference sequence). Trimming removed 0 bases at V and 0 bases at J, with 6 bases between. The CDR3 DNA reads TGTGCCAGCAGCCAAGAGCCGAGCTCCTACAATGAGCAGTTCTTC. Translating it yields CASSQEPSSYNEQFF.

This chain links TRBV4-3 with TRBJ2-3; TRBD2 agrees at 9 bases. The trim removed 0 bases at V and 4 bases at J, leaving 11 bases unmatched. Per the germline V gene, CDR1 is LGHNA and CDR2 is YSLEER. The CDR3 is 18 residues long. In DNA form, the CDR3 reads TGCGCCAGCAGCCAAGAGACGTGGCGGGGGGGCTGGGCAGATACGCAGTATTTT. Its translation: CASSQETWRGGWADTQYF.

The V call is TRBV12-3 or TRBV12-4, the J call TRBJ1-1; no definite D call. The length of the CDR3 is 12 residues. Between the trimmed V and J ends, which lost 2 bases and 5 bases, there was a span of 6 bases. CDR3 sequence: CASSLIGTEAFF. As DNA, the CDR3 is TGTGCCAGCAGTTTAATCGGGACTGAAGCTTTCTTT.

This chain connects TRBV10-3 to TRBJ2-3; D might be TRBD2 (5 bases). CDR1 is ENHRY, CDR2 SYGVKD, per germline. Between the trimmed V and J ends, which lost 10 bases and 0 bases, there was a span of 14 bases. This CDR3 region has 14 residues. This chain's CDR3 is CATKGGASTDTQYF. For the CDR3, the DNA is TGTGCCACCAAAGGAGGTGCTAGCACAGATACGCAGTATTTT.

This clonotype was observed at least ten times. The chain employs TRBV3-1 and TRBJ1-5; 7 nucleotides agree with TRBD1. The CDR3 totals 14 residues. CDR1 is LGHDT, CDR2 YNNKEL, per germline (reference sequence). The V segment lost 1 base and the J segment 4 bases; nucleotides outside the gene matches: 1. The CDR3 here is CASSQGDSNQPQHF. CDR3 bases: TGTGCCAGCAGCCAAGGGGACAGTAATCAGCCCCAGCATTTT.

The V and J genes are TRBV7-2 and TRBJ1-4; possible D gene TRBD1, 6 bases. The CDR3 has 15 amino acids. CDR1 is SGHTA and CDR2 is FQGNSA in the germline V gene. Trimming shortened V by 1 base and J by 8 bases, and 14 bases separated the two germline ends. The CDR3 here is CASSLVRGAGEKLFF. As DNA, the CDR3 is TGTGCCAGCAGCTTAGTCAGGGGCGCTGGGGAAAAACTGTTTTTT.

This rearrangement joins TRBV12-3 or TRBV12-4 to TRBJ2-2; possibly TRBD1 for D (5 bases). Trimming removed 6 bases at V and 1 base at J, with 18 bases between. The CDR3 is 17 residues long. The chain's CDR3 is CASSQGWYQGNTGELFF. CDR3 in DNA: TGTGCCAGCAGCCAGGGTTGGTACCAGGGGAACACCGGGGAGCTGTTTTTT.